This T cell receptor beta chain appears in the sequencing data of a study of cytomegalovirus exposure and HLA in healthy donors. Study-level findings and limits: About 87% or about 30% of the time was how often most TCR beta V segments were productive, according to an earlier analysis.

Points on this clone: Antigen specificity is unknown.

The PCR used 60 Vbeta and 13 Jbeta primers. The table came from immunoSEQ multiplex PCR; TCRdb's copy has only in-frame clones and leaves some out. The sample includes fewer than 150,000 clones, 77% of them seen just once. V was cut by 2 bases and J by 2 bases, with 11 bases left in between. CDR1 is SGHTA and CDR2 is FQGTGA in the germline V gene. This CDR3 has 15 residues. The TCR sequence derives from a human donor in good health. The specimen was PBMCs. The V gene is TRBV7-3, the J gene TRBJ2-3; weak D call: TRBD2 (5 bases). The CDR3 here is CASSLVRAPTDTQYF. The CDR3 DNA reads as TGTGCCAGCAGCTTAGTGCGGGCGCCCACAGATACGCAGTATTTT. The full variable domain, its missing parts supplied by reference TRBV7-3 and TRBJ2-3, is GAGVSQTPSNKVTEKGKYVELRCDPISGHTALYWYRQSLGQGPEFLIYFQGTGAADDSGLPNDRFFAVRPEGSVSTLKIQRTERGDSAVYLCASSLVRAPTDTQYFGPGTRLTVL.